This T cell receptor beta chain was obtained from a study of Ad26.COV2.S vaccination and SARS-CoV-2 variants (dated by TCRdb to the early 2020s). About the investigation overall: Sequencing of the TCRbeta repertoire served to evaluate the specificity and breadth of SARS-CoV-2-reactive T cell receptors following Ad26.COV2.S vaccination. The TCR-sequenced set comprised approximately 30 samples: some 20 Ad26.COV2.S vaccine recipients, 5 placebo recipients and 8 SARS-CoV-2 convalescent individuals.

Interpreted using the paper, the time point label stands for: individuals recovered from natural SARS-CoV-2 infection. Study-wide findings and limitations: Non-spike TCR breadth was comparable between vaccine and placebo recipients, consistent with the vaccine containing only spike. Compared with placebo recipients, Ad26.COV2.S recipients showed higher spike-specific TCR breadth (P = 0.0014). Substantial breadth of spike-specific CD8+ and CD4+ T cell responses was reported after vaccination. The authors noted that total T cell responses may have been underestimated by the TCR breadth and depth analyses.

The immunoSEQ Assay was used to sequence TCRbeta CDR3 regions. After extraction, genomic DNA underwent amplification by bias-controlled multiplex PCR, followed by high-throughput sequencing. As for the authors' bioinformatics: Collapsing and filtering of sequences were performed to quantify the absolute abundance of each unique TCRbeta CDR3 region. T cell fraction was estimated by normalizing TCRbeta template counts to usable DNA, with usable DNA measured through amplification of reference genes found in all nucleated cells. Repertoire TCRs were annotated as SARS-CoV-2-specific when V gene, CDR3 amino acid sequence and J gene were exactly matched to a known reactive TCR set. MIRA supplied the reference SARS-CoV-2 TCR set, which was filtered for enrichment in COVID-19-positive ImmuneCODE repertoires so that public or cross-reactive TCRs were removed. Based on the MIRA antigens, annotated TCRs were further analysed at the level of specific ORF or position within ORF. Breadth was defined as annotated unique rearrangements over total unique productive rearrangements; depth was the summed frequency of those rearrangements. Two-sided Wilcoxon rank-sum tests were used to compare TCR breadth between groups. In TCRdb, the immuneACCESS table is reduced to in-frame sequences with V and J assigned. These tables do not hold every clone; where another copy was compared, an unresolved V gene accounts for under half, and the others remain unexplained. The V and J calls and the clone size are those of that table, but D and trimming were determined from the DNA. In all, the sample holds around 370,000 clones, and 92% of those were seen once. The ten largest clones take up roughly 3.9% of the sample.

Regarding this clone: Its antigen remains unidentified. Base qualities were left out, and no much larger clone turns up one base away.

Sequences MNHEY (CDR1) and SVGAGI (CDR2) are obtained from the germline V gene. The junction carries 12 bases between V and J, which are trimmed by 5 bases and 8 bases respectively. From the cysteine through the phenylalanine, the CDR3 covers 13 amino acids. Only the CDR3 DNA stays, 39 bases, in frame from base 1. This TCR derives from a human donor who had recovered from COVID-19. Sequencing used peripheral blood, obtained after recovery from COVID-19. The chain couples TRBV6-5 to TRBJ1-4; TRBD1 is perhaps the D gene, given 6 matching bases. The nucleotide sequence reads TGTGCCAGCAGTACAGGGAGTGGGGAAAAACTGTTTTTT. This gives the protein CASSTGSGEKLFF.